This is a list of T cell receptor beta chains from one sample in a study of blood T cell repertoires in COVID-19. Libraries were prepared by immunoSEQ multiplex PCR; TCRdb keeps only in-frame clonotypes and omits some of them. Of about 70,000 clones listed, roughly 84% are singletons. Sequencing was done on a sample of peripheral blood. Every receptor here comes from a woman younger than 35 with acute or convalescent COVID-19. Each CDR3 is given with its conserved first and last residue. A D gene is named only where the DNA matches it firmly. Expanded clones are given a class, and other clones once, few, many or no size at all.

TRBV19,TRBJ1-1,once,TRBD1,CASSTGGKAFF,TGTGCCAGTAGTACAGGGGGCAAAGCTTTCTTT
TRBV18,TRBJ2-5,-,TRBD1,CASSPYRTGQETQYF,TGTGCCAGCTCACCGTACCGGACAGGCCAAGAGACCCAGTACTTC
TRBV19,TRBJ2-3,-,TRBD2,CASRGTGLAGDTQYF,TGTGCCAGTAGGGGGACAGGACTAGCGGGAGATACGCAGTATTTT
TRBV29-1,TRBJ1-2,-,-,CSVGSRENYGYTF,TGCAGCGTTGGATCGAGGGAGAACTATGGCTACACCTTC
TRBV2,TRBJ2-3,-,TRBD2,CASSGGTSGGTQYF,TGTGCCAGCAGTGGGGGGACTAGCGGAGGTACGCAGTATTTT
TRBV14,TRBJ2-2,once,-,CASSARSGGSGELFF,TGTGCCAGCAGCGCAAGATCAGGAGGGTCTGGGGAGCTGTTTTTT
TRBV5-6,TRBJ2-1,-,-,CASTPSPGGNNEQFF,TGTGCCAGCACCCCCTCGCCGGGGGGCAACAATGAGCAGTTCTTC
TRBV2,TRBJ2-7,-,TRBD1,CASSKTGANEQYF,TGTGCCAGCAGCAAGACAGGGGCTAACGAGCAGTACTTC
TRBV2,TRBJ1-2,-,TRBD1,CASRETGGIGYTF,TGTGCCAGCAGAGAGACAGGGGGCATTGGCTACACCTTC
TRBV7-9,TRBJ1-5,-,-,CASSQLQGIQHF,TGTGCCAGCAGTCAGCTCCAGGGGATTCAGCATTTT
TRBV19,TRBJ2-2,-,TRBD2,CASSNIAGLATGELFF,TGTGCCAGTAGCAATATAGCGGGACTCGCCACCGGGGAGCTGTTTTTT
TRBV11-2,TRBJ2-5,-,TRBD1,CASSRTGLETQYF,TGTGCCAGCAGCCGGACAGGGTTGGAGACCCAGTACTTC
TRBV6-5,TRBJ2-1,-,TRBD2,CASSRGLAVYNEQFF,TGTGCCAGCAGTCGGGGACTAGCGGTTTACAATGAGCAGTTCTTC
TRBV6-2/TRBV6-3,TRBJ2-2,-,TRBD2,CASSLLAGGPGWAGELFF,TGTGCCAGCAGTTTACTAGCGGGAGGGCCCGGTTGGGCCGGGGAGCTGTTTTTT
TRBV25-1,TRBJ1-1,-,TRBD1,CASSPPGQGILIEAFF,TGTGCCAGCAGCCCCCCGGGACAGGGGATCCTAATTGAAGCTTTCTTT
TRBV2,TRBJ1-5,-,-,CASSERTSGNQPQHF,TGTGCCAGCAGTGAACGGACATCGGGCAATCAGCCCCAGCATTTT
TRBV27,TRBJ1-5,-,-,CASSLYRGQLDQPQHF,TGTGCCAGCAGTTTATATCGAGGACAGCTCGATCAGCCCCAGCATTTT
TRBV28,TRBJ2-1,-,-,CASSLTRWGNEQFF,TGTGCCAGCAGTTTAACTAGATGGGGCAATGAGCAGTTCTTC
TRBV18,TRBJ2-5,once,-,CASSLQAQGETQYF,TGTGCCAGCTCACTACAGGCCCAAGGAGAGACCCAGTACTTC
TRBV9,TRBJ2-7,-,TRBD1,CASSQQPGQGAEQYF,TGTGCCAGCAGCCAACAACCGGGACAGGGGGCCGAGCAGTACTTC
TRBV28,TRBJ1-5,-,-,CASKGGNQPQHF,TGTGCCAGCAAGGGAGGGAATCAGCCCCAGCATTTT
TRBV30,TRBJ2-2,few,-,CAWSVLNKGSQSLTGELFF,TGTGCCTGGAGTGTTTTGAATAAGGGGTCACAAAGCCTCACCGGGGAGCTGTTTTTT
TRBV27,TRBJ2-2,-,TRBD2,CASSLFPAGASGELFF,TGTGCCAGCAGTTTGTTTCCAGCGGGAGCCTCCGGGGAGCTGTTTTTT
TRBV6-6,TRBJ1-4,-,-,CASRGGQHEKLFF,TGTGCCAGCAGGGGAGGCCAACATGAAAAACTGTTTTTT
TRBV28,TRBJ2-2,-,TRBD1,CASIPNQGDPGELFF,TGTGCCAGCATCCCAAACCAGGGGGACCCCGGGGAGCTGTTTTTT
TRBV29-1,TRBJ2-5,once,-,CSVVPGAQETQYF,TGCAGCGTTGTACCAGGTGCCCAAGAGACCCAGTACTTC
TRBV6-1,TRBJ2-1,-,TRBD2,CASESGGGYNEQFF,TGTGCCAGTGAAAGCGGGGGGGGATACAATGAGCAGTTCTTC
TRBV14,TRBJ1-2,-,-,CASSHSTVPYGYTF,TGTGCCAGCAGCCACTCGACAGTTCCCTATGGCTACACCTTC
TRBV3-1/TRBV3-2,TRBJ1-1,-,-,CASSRQRNTEAFF,TGTGCCAGCAGTCGACAAAGGAACACTGAAGCTTTCTTT
TRBV6-5,TRBJ2-1,-,TRBD1,CASSPGGQAYNEQFF,TGTGCCAGCAGTCCCGGGGGACAGGCGTACAATGAGCAGTTCTTC
TRBV6-6,TRBJ2-2,few,-,CASSYSGGSVTGELFF,TGTGCCAGCAGTTACTCAGGAGGGTCGGTCACCGGGGAGCTGTTTTTT
TRBV6-2/TRBV6-3,TRBJ2-7,-,TRBD2,CASSYLTSGANYEQYF,TGTGCCAGCAGTTACCTCACTAGCGGGGCGAACTACGAGCAGTACTTC
TRBV27,TRBJ2-3,few,-,CASRVSGYKLTDTQYF,TGTGCCAGCAGGGTTAGCGGATACAAGCTCACAGATACGCAGTATTTT
TRBV11-1,TRBJ1-6,few,-,CASSISRTNSPLHF,TGTGCCAGCAGTATAAGCCGGACAAATTCACCCCTCCACTTT
TRBV6-1,TRBJ2-1,-,-,CASSEQFSSYNEQFF,TGTGCCAGCAGTGAACAGTTCAGTTCCTACAATGAGCAGTTCTTC
TRBV25-1,TRBJ2-1,once,TRBD2,CASSEQRTSGLSYNEQFF,TGTGCCAGCAGTGAACAGAGAACTAGCGGACTCTCCTACAATGAGCAGTTCTTC
TRBV4-3,TRBJ1-1,-,-,CASSIRGGTEAFF,TGCGCCAGCAGCATTAGGGGAGGGACTGAAGCTTTCTTT
TRBV3-1/TRBV3-2,TRBJ2-5,-,TRBD2,CASSQPGLAGGPVETQYF,TGTGCCAGCAGCCAACCGGGACTAGCGGGAGGGCCGGTTGAGACCCAGTACTTC
TRBV27,TRBJ1-6,once,TRBD1,CASSYMTGTNSPLHF,TGTGCCAGCAGCTACATGACAGGGACCAATTCACCCCTCCACTTT
TRBV28,TRBJ2-3,-,-,CAIATDSSTTDTQYF,TGTGCCATCGCAACAGACAGCTCTACAACAGATACGCAGTATTTT